Included here is one T cell receptor (beta chain) sequence, with context. Assignment of participants to cohorts was predicated upon participant-reported clinical history. All recovered Cohort 3 donors got two negative PCRs, got clearance, or saw symptom resolution. TCRdb's table, derived via immunoSEQ multiplex PCR, lists solely in-frame clones and lacks some. The sample contains 200,000 to 250,000 clones, around 89% of which appear only once. The entry originates in a study of blood T cell repertoires in COVID-19. Study-wide background: Acute and convalescent COVID-19 samples came from the United States, Italy and Spain. T cells, B-cell-depleted T cells, or PBMCs provided the cDNA or gDNA that served as material.

Trimming pared 2 bases from V and 2 bases from J, leaving 13 bases between. The CDR3 has 15 amino acids. Germline values: CDR1 SGHAT, CDR2 FQDESV (reference sequence). This TCR derives from a woman in her twenties or thirties who had recovered from COVID-19. Sequences were obtained from PBMCs or T cells enriched from blood (not recorded which). The chain couples TRBV11-1 to TRBJ2-7; tentative D call: TRBD1 (6 bases). CDR3: CASSLLQGSTYEQYF. CDR3 nucleotides: TGTGCCAGCAGCTTATTACAGGGTAGCACCTACGAGCAGTACTTC. The full variable domain, its missing parts supplied by reference TRBV11-1 and TRBJ2-7, is EAEVAQSPRYKITEKSQAVAFWCDPISGHATLYWYRQILGQGPELLVQFQDESVVDDSQLPKDRFSAERLKGVDSTLKIQPAELGDSAMYLCASSLLQGSTYEQYFGPGTRLTVT.